This entry lists 30 T cell receptor beta chains sequenced from one sample in a study of blood T cell repertoires in COVID-19. Clones were read by immunoSEQ multiplex PCR, and TCRdb kept only the in-frame ones, dropping some. The sample has about 240,000 clones; around 88% are singletons. Sequencing was done on a sample of PBMCs or T cells enriched from blood (not recorded which). The receptors were sampled from a woman in her twenties or thirties who had recovered from COVID-19.

V usage is TRBV11-3 and J usage is TRBJ2-1, with TRBD2 matching 11 bases. Trimming at V came to 5 bases and at J to 5 bases, leaving 2 bases not matched to a gene. Germline-derived CDR1 and CDR2 are SGHNT and YENEEA. This CDR3 has 14 amino acids. CDR3 loop: CASSPGLADNEQFF. In DNA, the CDR3 is TGTGCCAGCAGCCCGGGACTAGCGGACAATGAGCAGTTCTTC.

The V and J genes are TRBV5-1 and TRBJ2-3; D is perhaps TRBD1 (5 bases). From germline, CDR1 is SGHRS and CDR2 YFSETQ. The CDR3 sequence is 16 residues long. V gave up 0 bases and J gave up 1 base, with 12 bases separating them. CDR3 sequence (DNA): TGCGCCAGCAGCTTGGGGGGCGCTGGGGGCACAGATACGCAGTATTTT. As protein: CASSLGGAGGTDTQYF. The whole variable domain, remainder taken from reference TRBV5-1 and TRBJ2-3, is KAGVTQTPRYLIKTRGQQVTLSCSPISGHRSVSWYQQTPGQGLQFLFEYFSETQRNKGNFPGRFSGRQFSNSRSEMNVSTLELGDSALYLCASSLGGAGGTDTQYFGPGTRLTVL.

The rearrangement joins TRBV2 to TRBJ2-2; D might be TRBD1 (6 bases). CDR3 length: 13 residues. The ends were cut back, 6 bases at V and 5 bases at J, with 10 bases in the middle. Per the germline V gene, CDR1 is SNHLY and CDR2 is FYNNEI. The CDR3 DNA follows: TGTGCCAGCAGAGGGGGTGGGACCGGGGAGCTGTTTTTT. It specifies CASRGGGTGELFF.

V gene TRBV10-3 combines with J gene TRBJ1-2; D not resolved. The ends were cut back, 6 bases at V and 12 bases at J, with 20 bases in the middle. The length of the CDR3 is 13 residues. From germline, CDR1 is ENHRY and CDR2 SYGVKD. The chain's CDR3 is CAISPEGNSENTF. The CDR3 DNA is TGTGCCATCAGCCCAGAGGGCAACTCTGAAAACACCTTC.

This clone was seen a few times. The V and J genes are TRBV7-2 and TRBJ1-4, with D maybe TRBD1 (5 bases). Trimming took off 3 bases at V and 8 bases at J, with 13 bases between the two ends. The CDR3 covers 14 residues. Germline V gene sequence: CDR1 SGHTA, CDR2 FQGNSA. This CDR3 is CASSLWRGGEKLFF. The CDR3 nucleotides read TGTGCCAGCAGCTTGTGGAGGGGTGGGGAAAAACTGTTTTTT.

The count of this clone is one. The CDR3 here is CASSDTILSGILSYNEQFF. CDR3 nucleotides: TGTGCCAGCAGTGACACGATCCTGAGCGGGATCCTCTCCTACAATGAGCAGTTCTTC. The chain uses TRBV6-1 and TRBJ2-1; 7 nucleotides align to TRBD2. This CDR3 is 19 amino acids long. Germline CDR1 MNHNS, CDR2 SASEGT. Trimming took 3 bases from V and 0 from J; bases not matched to a gene: 14.

The chain recombines TRBV7-3 with TRBJ2-5; TRBD2 might be the D (7 bases). The CDR3 covers 16 residues. Per the germline V gene, CDR1 is SGHTA and CDR2 is FQGTGA. V gave up 4 bases and J gave up 5 bases, with 20 bases separating them. The CDR3 DNA reads TGTGCCAGCAGCTCCCAGGGCGGGGGCCTTCTCGAGACCCAGTACTTC. It encodes CASSSQGGGLLETQYF.

J is TRBJ1-1 and V is TRBV4-3; TRBD1 might be the D (6 bases). Germline lookup yields CDR1 LGHNA and CDR2 YSLEER. V lost 0 bases, J lost 7 bases, and 12 bases lay in between. The CDR3 contains 14 residues. CDR3 DNA sequence: TGCGCCAGCAGCCAAGAAACAGGGTGGGGTGAAGCTTTCTTT. Residues: CASSQETGWGEAFF.

The rearrangement uses TRBV29-1 and TRBJ1-1; possible D gene TRBD1, 5 bases. The germline V and J ends were trimmed by 2 bases and 1 base, with 5 bases remaining between them. CDR1 is SQVTM, CDR2 ANQGSEA, per germline. This CDR3 comprises 12 residues. CDR3 sequence: CSVEQGNTEAFF. The DNA for the CDR3 is TGCAGCGTTGAACAGGGGAACACTGAAGCTTTCTTT.

Only one count was recorded for this clone. The CDR3 loop is CASSTGTGAFF. CDR3 nucleotide sequence: TGCGCCAGCAGCACCGGGACAGGAGCTTTCTTT. The V and J genes are TRBV5-1 and TRBJ1-1, with 8 bases identical to TRBD1. This CDR3 contains 11 residues. CDR1 SGHRS and CDR2 YFSETQ come from the germline V gene. V was clipped by 4 bases and J by 10 bases; unmatched bases: 3.

CDR3 in amino acids: CASSYPLHQREATLNTGELFF. CDR3 bases: TGTGCCAGCAGTTACCCCCTCCACCAGCGGGAGGCCACTTTGAACACCGGGGAGCTGTTTTTT. The chain combines TRBV28 with TRBJ2-2; 9 nucleotides align to TRBD2. Germline assignment: CDR1 MDHEN and CDR2 SYDVKM. With V trimmed by 4 bases and J by 1 base, 19 bases remained unmatched. The CDR3 has 21 amino acids.

The rearrangement uses TRBV29-1 and TRBJ1-2; D is unresolved. The CDR3 spans 12 residues. V dropped 4 bases and J dropped 1 base, with 7 bases sitting between them. Germline lookup yields CDR1 SQVTM and CDR2 ANQGSEA. The CDR3 reads CSVVGGNYGYTF. The DNA for the CDR3 is TGCAGCGTTGTGGGAGGTAACTATGGCTACACCTTC.

This clone was seen once. CDR3 protein: CASTPGRRGNTEAFF. In DNA, the CDR3 is TGTGCCAGTACCCCCGGGCGCAGGGGTAACACTGAAGCTTTCTTT. The chain is built from TRBV19 and TRBJ1-1; D might be TRBD1 (6 bases). The CDR3 length is 15 residues. Between the trimmed V and J ends, which lost 7 bases and 2 bases, there was a span of 17 bases. The germline gives CDR1 LNHDA, CDR2 SQIVND (reference sequence). Full variable domain (outside the CDR3, taken from reference TRBV19 and TRBJ1-1): DGGITQSPKYLFRKEGQNVTLSCEQNLNHDAMYWYRQDPGQGLRLIYYSQIVNDFQKGDIAEGYSVSREKKESFPLTVTSAQKNPTAFYLCASTPGRRGNTEAFFGQGTRLTVV.

This rearrangement joins TRBV5-5 to TRBJ2-2; 9 nucleotides agree with TRBD1. The CDR3 totals 16 residues. The V and J ends lost 5 bases and 3 bases, in that order; junction bases with no gene match: 8. CDR1 SGHKS and CDR2 YYEKEE come from the germline V gene (reference sequence). The CDR3 bases are TGTGCCAGCAGGACAACCGGGACAGGGTACACCGGGGAGCTGTTTTTT. Translated, it gives CASRTTGTGYTGELFF. The full variable domain, in which reference TRBV5-5 and TRBJ2-2 provide the parts outside the CDR3, is DAGVTQSPTHLIKTRGQQVTLRCSPISGHKSVSWYQQVLGQGPQFIFQYYEKEERGRGNFPDRFSARQFPNYSSELNVNALLLGDSALYLCASRTTGTGYTGELFFGEGSRLTVL.

The chain recombines TRBV11-2 with TRBJ1-5, with unresolved D. CDR3 length: 13 amino acids. Trimming took 0 bases from V and 6 from J, leaving 6 bases between them. The germline V gene encodes CDR1 SGHAT and CDR2 FQNNGV. CDR3 coding DNA: TGTGCCAGCAGCTTAGAGAGGAGTCAGCCCCAGCATTTT. This gives the protein CASSLERSQPQHF.

This clone was recorded only once. J is TRBJ2-3 and V is TRBV5-1; 10 positions agree with TRBD2. Germline trimming cut 4 bases from V and 9 bases from J; bases unmatched to any gene: 8. The CDR3 loop spans 14 amino acids. Per germline, CDR1 SGHRS and CDR2 YFSETQ. The CDR3, as DNA: TGCGCCAGCAGCAACGGACTAGCGGCCCCCACGCAGTATTTT. Protein: CASSNGLAAPTQYF.

The V and J genes are TRBV27 and TRBJ2-7; 8 bases match TRBD1. Germline CDR1 reads MNHEY; CDR2 reads SMNVEV (reference sequence). The V segment lost 2 bases and the J segment 4 bases; nucleotides outside the gene matches: 7. The CDR3 covers 15 residues. The CDR3 sequence: CASSLAGQATYEQYF. CDR3 DNA: TGTGCCAGCAGTTTAGCGGGACAGGCAACTTACGAGCAGTACTTC.

In this sample, this clone turned up a few times. CDR3 protein: CASSQGGADEQFF. In DNA, the CDR3 is TGTGCCAGCAGCCAGGGGGGAGCCGATGAGCAGTTCTTC. The chain is built from TRBV4-2 and TRBJ2-1; D is possibly TRBD2 (6 bases). Germline V CDR1 and CDR2: LGHNA, YNFKEQ. Trimming removed 3 bases at V and 8 bases at J, with 11 bases between. The CDR3 contains 13 residues.

Comments on this clone: The sample contains more than one DNA sequence encoding this CDR3. The rearrangement joins TRBV19 to TRBJ1-1; weak D call: TRBD1 (6 bases). Trimming removed 3 bases at V and 3 bases at J, with 17 bases between. Germline V gives CDR1 LNHDA, CDR2 SQIVND (reference sequence). This CDR3 comprises 16 residues. In DNA, the CDR3 is TGTGCCAGTAGTATCGGGGGGGGCGTCGGCGACACTGAAGCTTTCTTT. This codes for CASSIGGGVGDTEAFF. The variable domain in full, completed from reference TRBV19 and TRBJ1-1, reads DGGITQSPKYLFRKEGQNVTLSCEQNLNHDAMYWYRQDPGQGLRLIYYSQIVNDFQKGDIAEGYSVSREKKESFPLTVTSAQKNPTAFYLCASSIGGGVGDTEAFFGQGTRLTVV.

This rearrangement joins TRBV29-1 to TRBJ1-2; no definite D call. This CDR3 spans 13 amino acids. From germline, CDR1 is SQVTM and CDR2 ANQGSEA. Trimming cost V 4 bases and J 2 bases, with 11 bases left between them. CDR3 DNA sequence: TGCAGCGTTGTCGAAATTGGCAACTATGGCTACACCTTC. This translates into CSVVEIGNYGYTF.

J is TRBJ1-1 and V is TRBV19; 8 nucleotides match TRBD1. Trimming cost V 3 bases and J 3 bases; bases outside gene matches: 3. This CDR3 has 14 amino acids. Germline V lookup: CDR1 LNHDA, CDR2 SQIVND (reference sequence). The CDR3 DNA is TGTGCCAGTAGTATCCGGACAGGGCACACTGAAGCTTTCTTT. It specifies CASSIRTGHTEAFF.

Concerning this clone: Other DNA sequences in this specimen translate into the identical CDR3. The chain joins TRBV11-3 to TRBJ1-1; 8 bases match TRBD1. CDR1 SGHNT and CDR2 YENEEA come from the germline V gene. V lost 3 bases, J lost 2 bases, and 5 bases stayed unmatched. This CDR3 is 15 amino acids long. CDR3 residues: CASSLGTGVNTEAFF. As DNA, the CDR3 is TGTGCCAGCAGCTTGGGGACAGGAGTTAACACTGAAGCTTTCTTT.

Concerning this clone: Other DNA variants within this sample encode the same CDR3. The chain carries TRBV7-3 and TRBJ1-1; TRBD1 might be the D (5 bases). This CDR3 spans 13 amino acids. The V end was cut by 2 bases, the J end by 1 base, with 5 bases between. CDR1 and CDR2 (germline): SGHTA, FQGTGA. The CDR3 loop reads CASSLQGNTEAFF. DNA of the CDR3: TGTGCCAGCAGCTTACAGGGGAACACTGAAGCTTTCTTT.

The chain uses TRBV7-2 and TRBJ1-2, with D unresolved. Germline CDR1 is SGHTA and CDR2 is FQGNSA. There are 11 residues in the CDR3. With 1 base removed from V and 8 bases from J, the gap between germline ends came to 5 bases. Written as DNA, the CDR3 is TGTGCCAGCAGCTTAGGCAGAGGCTACACCTTC. Translating it yields CASSLGRGYTF. Filled out from reference TRBV7-2 and TRBJ1-2, the complete variable domain reads GAGVSQSPSNKVTEKGKDVELRCDPISGHTALYWYRQSLGQGLEFLIYFQGNSAPDKSGLPSDRFSAERTGGSVSTLTIQRTQQEDSAVYLCASSLGRGYTFGSGTRLTVV.

The rearrangement uses TRBV9 and TRBJ1-2, with 12 bases matching TRBD1. Trimming removed 0 bases from V and 4 bases from J; junction bases left unmatched: 1. The CDR3 sequence is 15 residues long. CDR1 is SGDLS, CDR2 YYNGEE, per germline. The CDR3 reads CASSVGGQGAYGYTF. The CDR3 nucleotides read TGTGCCAGCAGCGTAGGGGGACAGGGGGCCTATGGCTACACCTTC.

This chain connects TRBV9 to TRBJ2-7; 7 bases agree with TRBD1. Looked up from germline, CDR1 is SGDLS and CDR2 is YYNGEE. CDR3 length: 13 amino acids. V gave up 4 bases and J gave up 1 base; unmatched junction bases: 2. The CDR3 is CASSPTGSYEQYF. The CDR3 bases are TGTGCCAGCAGCCCGACAGGGTCCTACGAGCAGTACTTC. Full variable domain (rest looked up from reference TRBV9 and TRBJ2-7): DSGVTQTPKHLITATGQRVTLRCSPRSGDLSVYWYQQSLDQGLQFLIQYYNGEERAKGNILERFSAQQFPDLHSELNLSSLELGDSALYFCASSPTGSYEQYFGPGTRLTVT.

Regarding this clone: This sample includes further DNA sequences coding for the same CDR3. The gene calls are TRBV30 and TRBJ1-5, with 7 bases fitting TRBD1. The CDR3 sequence is 14 residues long. The V and J ends lost 0 bases and 4 bases, in that order; junction bases with no gene match: 3. Germline CDR1 and CDR2: GTSNPN and SVGIG (reference sequence). CDR3 coding DNA: TGTGCCTGGAGTGTCGAGACAGGGAATCAGCCCCAGCATTTT. It specifies CAWSVETGNQPQHF.

The chain employs TRBV7-6 and TRBJ1-3; D unclear. V was shortened by 1 base and J by 2 bases, with 9 bases between the two germline ends. Germline V CDR1 and CDR2: SGHVS, FNYEAQ. There are 15 residues in the CDR3. CDR3 DNA sequence: TGTGCCAGCAGCTTAGGGAGGTCACCTGGAAACACCATATATTTT. Protein product: CASSLGRSPGNTIYF.

J is TRBJ2-7 and V is TRBV29-1, with no clear D. The CDR3 contains 14 residues. Germline lookup yields CDR1 SQVTM and CDR2 ANQGSEA. The V end lost 5 bases, the J end lost 2 bases, and 16 bases lay between the germline ends. The CDR3 is CSVLGAIRTYEQYF. CDR3 DNA: TGCAGCGTTCTTGGTGCTATACGTACCTACGAGCAGTACTTC.

The V call is TRBV7-9, the J call TRBJ2-1; 9 nucleotides agree with TRBD2. With 3 bases clipped from V and 3 bases from J, the junction kept 3 bases outside the gene matches. The CDR3 is made up of 15 amino acids. CDR1 and CDR2 from the germline V gene are SEHNR and FQNEAQ (reference sequence). CDR3 amino acids: CASSFKAGGYNEQFF. CDR3 sequence (DNA): TGTGCCAGCAGCTTTAAAGCGGGAGGCTACAATGAGCAGTTCTTC.